A selection of T cell receptor beta chains follows, all from one sample in a study of blood T cell repertoires in COVID-19. The protocol was immunoSEQ multiplex PCR, while the TCRdb copy is restricted to in-frame clones and leaves out a portion. This table holds over 95,000 clones, roughly 79% found once. Sample: peripheral blood. Receptor source: a human donor in a cohort sampled during active COVID-19. The CDR3 runs from the conserved cysteine through the conserved F or W. D genes are given only for firm matches. Not all rows give a size; the values are once, few, many and, for expanded clones, a class.

cdr3_aa	cdr3_nt	v_call	j_call	clone_size	d_call
CASRAGLAFNEQYF	TGTGCCAGCAGGGCGGGACTAGCCTTCAACGAGCAGTACTTC	TRBV6-5	TRBJ2-7	once	TRBD2
CASSVVGQPTDTQYF	TGTGCCAGCAGCGTAGTGGGACAACCCACAGATACGCAGTATTTT	TRBV9	TRBJ2-3	few	-
CASSYSKGQFNSPLHF	TGTGCCAGCAGTTATAGCAAGGGACAGTTTAATTCACCCCTCCACTTT	TRBV27	TRBJ1-6	-	TRBD1
CAWSQLDRAYRGEQYF	TGTGCCTGGAGCCAACTCGACAGGGCGTACAGAGGTGAGCAGTACTTC	TRBV30	TRBJ2-7	-	TRBD1
CASSLARRGLRRGTEAFF	TGTGCCAGCAGCTTAGCGCGACGGGGACTCCGAAGGGGCACTGAAGCTTTCTTT	TRBV7-2	TRBJ1-1	-	-
CASSYRSGGTYEQYF	TGTGCCAGCAGTTACCGAAGCGGGGGAACCTACGAGCAGTACTTC	TRBV6-2/TRBV6-3	TRBJ2-7	once	TRBD2
CASSRDSWSNQPQHF	TGTGCCAGCAGCAGGGACAGCTGGAGCAATCAGCCCCAGCATTTT	TRBV7-6	TRBJ1-5	-	TRBD1
CASSGDSGNQPQHF	TGTGCCAGCAGTGGGGACAGTGGTAATCAGCCCCAGCATTTT	TRBV2	TRBJ1-5	few	TRBD1
CASSLGLAGAYSYEQYF	TGTGCCAGCAGTCTCGGACTAGCGGGAGCCTACAGCTACGAGCAGTACTTC	TRBV6-6	TRBJ2-7	-	TRBD2
CASSPSGNYNEQFF	TGTGCCAGCAGCCCTAGCGGGAACTACAATGAGCAGTTCTTC	TRBV3-1/TRBV3-2	TRBJ2-1	-	TRBD2
CASNVQGVDNEQFF	TGTGCCAGCAACGTTCAGGGGGTTGATAATGAGCAGTTCTTC	TRBV9	TRBJ2-1	once	TRBD1
CASSIARIPPNEQFF	TGTGCCAGTAGTATAGCGCGGATTCCCCCCAATGAGCAGTTCTTC	TRBV19	TRBJ2-1	once	-
CASSRDSGRATGELFF	TGTGCCAGCTCGAGAGATAGCGGGCGGGCCACCGGGGAGCTGTTTTTT	TRBV18	TRBJ2-2	-	TRBD2
CASSLQGGIADTQYF	TGTGCCAGCAGCCTACAGGGTGGAATTGCAGATACGCAGTATTTT	TRBV3-1/TRBV3-2	TRBJ2-3	once	-
CASSYDRAHQPQHF	TGTGCCAGCAGTTACGACAGGGCCCATCAGCCCCAGCATTTT	TRBV6-2/TRBV6-3	TRBJ1-5	-	TRBD1
CASSIGTPNTGELFF	TGTGCCAGTAGTATCGGGACACCGAACACCGGGGAGCTGTTTTTT	TRBV19	TRBJ2-2	-	-
CASILGGLKTDTQYF	TGTGCCAGCATCCTGGGCGGGTTGAAAACAGATACGCAGTATTTT	TRBV11-3	TRBJ2-3	-	-
CASSPLQGEAFF	TGTGCCAGCTCACCCTTACAGGGTGAAGCTTTCTTT	TRBV18	TRBJ1-1	-	-
CASSQDGAGSTEAFF	TGCGCCAGCAGCCAAGATGGAGCTGGTTCTACTGAAGCTTTCTTT	TRBV4-3	TRBJ1-1	-	-
CASSSLAGGIYNEQFF	TGTGCCAGTAGTTCTTTAGCGGGGGGGATATACAATGAGCAGTTCTTC	TRBV19	TRBJ2-1	-	TRBD2
CASSYHRGGGPYEQYF	TGTGCCAGCAGTTACCATCGCGGTGGAGGCCCATACGAGCAGTACTTC	TRBV6-2/TRBV6-3	TRBJ2-7	-	-
CASRVSPRDRGNEQFF	TGTGCTAGCAGGGTATCACCACGGGACAGGGGTAATGAGCAGTTCTTC	TRBV7-7	TRBJ2-1	-	TRBD1
CSVEGRSSYNEQFF	TGCAGCGTTGAGGGTCGGAGCTCCTACAATGAGCAGTTCTTC	TRBV29-1	TRBJ2-1	once	-
CASSIYTGGNNQPQHF	TGCGCCAGCAGCATATACACAGGGGGCAACAATCAGCCCCAGCATTTT	TRBV4-1	TRBJ1-5	-	TRBD1
CASSIDRDTGYTF	TGTGCCAGTAGTATCGACCGGGACACTGGCTACACCTTC	TRBV19	TRBJ1-2	-	-
CASSETGNIEKLFF	TGCGCCAGCAGCGAGACAGGGAATATTGAAAAACTGTTTTTT	TRBV5-1	TRBJ1-4	few	TRBD1
CAAQRGGAQNEQFF	TGTGCCGCCCAACGGGGGGGCGCACAGAATGAGCAGTTCTTC	TRBV6-5	TRBJ2-1	-	TRBD2
CASTDSRGLSEQYF	TGTGCCAGCACCGACAGCAGAGGTCTGTCCGAGCAGTACTTC	TRBV27	TRBJ2-7	-	-
CASSAPRGLHEQYF	TGTGCCAGCAGTGCCCCCAGGGGGCTCCACGAGCAGTACTTC	TRBV6-2/TRBV6-3	TRBJ2-7	few	TRBD1
CASSTGRYYEQYF	TGTGCCAGCAGTACCGGGAGGTACTACGAGCAGTACTTC	TRBV3-1/TRBV3-2	TRBJ2-7	-	TRBD2
CASSREIAGGGTDTQYF	TGCGCCAGCAGCCGGGAGATAGCGGGAGGAGGCACAGATACGCAGTATTTT	TRBV4-3	TRBJ2-3	-	TRBD2
CASSSSGLAWEVAEQFF	TGTGCCAGCAGCTCCTCCGGGCTCGCGTGGGAGGTGGCTGAGCAGTTCTTC	TRBV7-9	TRBJ2-1	-	-
CASSLEAGGPTDTQYF	TGTGCCAGCAGCTTAGAGGCGGGGGGGCCAACAGATACGCAGTATTTT	TRBV11-2	TRBJ2-3	-	TRBD2
CASSFAGTGEAFF	TGTGCCAGCAGTTTTGCTGGCACGGGTGAAGCTTTCTTT	TRBV27	TRBJ1-1	once	-
CASSPRGSSYNEQFF	TGTGCCAGCAGCCCCCGCGGTAGCTCCTACAATGAGCAGTTCTTC	TRBV13	TRBJ2-1	-	-
CASSIRAGGPYEQYF	TGTGCCAGTAGTATTCGGGCAGGGGGACCCTACGAGCAGTACTTC	TRBV19	TRBJ2-7	once	TRBD1
CASSFPRAQETQYF	TGTGCCAGCAGCTTTCCTAGAGCCCAAGAGACCCAGTACTTC	TRBV5-5	TRBJ2-5	-	-
CASSPPGDTQYF	TGCGCCAGCAGTCCACCGGGGGATACGCAGTATTTT	TRBV5-1	TRBJ2-3	-	-
CASSLGQNSPLHF	TGTGCCAGCAGCTTAGGACAGAATTCACCCCTCCACTTT	TRBV7-3	TRBJ1-6	-	-
CASGKGLAGGISTDTQYF	TGTGCTAGTGGAAAGGGACTAGCGGGGGGGATAAGCACAGATACGCAGTATTTT	TRBV12-5	TRBJ2-3	-	TRBD2
CASSGQGLSGNTIYF	TGTGCCAGCAGCGGGCAGGGGCTAAGTGGAAACACCATATATTTT	TRBV9	TRBJ1-3	-	-
CASSSYGRLGQFYEQYF	TGTGCCAGCAGCTCGTATGGTCGACTTGGACAGTTCTACGAGCAGTACTTC	TRBV7-2	TRBJ2-7	-	-
CASSEAIWPKRNTEAFF	TGTGCCAGCAGTGAAGCAATTTGGCCAAAGCGTAACACTGAAGCTTTCTTT	TRBV6-1	TRBJ1-1	-	-
CASRGLWGQGSPYEQYF	TGTGCCAGCAGGGGATTGTGGGGACAGGGGAGCCCCTACGAGCAGTACTTC	TRBV27	TRBJ2-7	-	TRBD1
CASSELQGLYGYTF	TGCGCCAGCAGTGAGTTACAGGGGCTCTATGGCTACACCTTC	TRBV10-2	TRBJ1-2	-	TRBD1
CASSLNSGRGDTQYF	TGTGCCAGCAGCCTAAATAGCGGGAGGGGAGATACGCAGTATTTT	TRBV7-2	TRBJ2-3	-	TRBD2
CASSAQTGGMTEAFF	TGTGCCAGCAGCGCCCAAACAGGGGGCATGACTGAAGCTTTCTTT	TRBV7-2	TRBJ1-1	-	TRBD1
CSVLSTAEGGDYGYTF	TGCAGCGTATTATCCACGGCAGAGGGGGGGGACTATGGCTACACCTTC	TRBV29-1	TRBJ1-2	once	-
CASGDGSVVDEQYF	TGTGCCAGTGGAGACGGGTCGGTGGTGGACGAGCAGTACTTC	TRBV19	TRBJ2-7	-	-
CASSPQSGTYNEQFF	TGCGCCAGCAGCCCACAGAGCGGGACCTACAATGAGCAGTTCTTC	TRBV4-3	TRBJ2-1	once	TRBD2
CASSSTGRQGYTF	TGTGCCAGCAGTTCAACAGGGCGGCAAGGCTACACCTTC	TRBV6-5	TRBJ1-2	-	-
CAWSMGTMGEKLFF	TGTGCCTGGAGTATGGGGACAATGGGTGAAAAACTGTTTTTT	TRBV30	TRBJ1-4	-	-
CASSVVQGAIGYGYTF	TGTGCCAGCAGCGTCGTTCAGGGCGCCATAGGCTATGGCTACACCTTC	TRBV9	TRBJ1-2	-	-
CASTGTGREKLFF	TGTGCCAGTACCGGGACAGGGCGTGAAAAACTGTTTTTT	TRBV19	TRBJ1-4	-	TRBD1
CAWSPSGSNRPQHF	TGTGCCTGGAGTCCCTCGGGGAGTAATAGGCCCCAGCATTTT	TRBV30	TRBJ1-5	few	-
CASKEGTDNTEAFF	TGTGCCAGTAAGGAGGGGACAGATAACACTGAAGCTTTCTTT	TRBV2	TRBJ1-1	-	TRBD1
CASSRGLAEQYF	TGTGCCAGTAGCCGCGGACTTGCAGAGCAGTACTTC	TRBV19	TRBJ2-7	-	-
CASSTGLAGVIDTQYF	TGCGCCAGCAGCACGGGACTAGCGGGAGTGATAGATACGCAGTATTTT	TRBV5-1	TRBJ2-3	-	TRBD2
CASSRWDRRSSGNTIYF	TGTGCCAGCAGTAGGTGGGACAGGCGAAGCTCTGGAAACACCATATATTTT	TRBV2	TRBJ1-3	-	TRBD1